The 13 T cell receptor beta chains reported below all come from one sample, sequenced in a study of shared clonotypes between healthy human individuals. Profiling relied on immunoSEQ multiplex PCR, and the TCRdb table lists in-frame clones only, not all of them. The sample consists of more than 2 million clones, around 95% of them appearing once. The material sequenced was naive CD4+ T cells sorted from blood. This sample's subset: CD45RA+ positively selected. Receptor source: a young man in good health.

This sequence joins TRBV5-4 and TRBJ1-1; 9 bases are shared with TRBD1. The germline V gene encodes CDR1 SGHNT and CDR2 YYREEE (reference sequence). The ends lost 1 base at V and 0 bases at J; junction bases unmatched: 4. There are 16 residues in the CDR3. CDR3 protein: CASSLTGGVMNTEAFF. The CDR3 DNA reads as TGTGCCAGCAGCTTGACAGGGGGCGTCATGAACACTGAAGCTTTCTTT. Complete variable domain (other parts from reference TRBV5-4 and TRBJ1-1): ETGVTQSPTHLIKTRGQQVTLRCSSQSGHNTVSWYQQALGQGPQFIFQYYREEENGRGNFPPRFSGLQFPNYSSELNVNALELDDSALYLCASSLTGGVMNTEAFFGQGTRLTVV.

This clone has more than one count but fewer than ten. The chain couples TRBV28 to TRBJ1-2; D is unresolved. This CDR3 is built from 14 residues. Trimming took 2 bases from V and 2 from J, leaving 9 bases between them. Germline-derived CDR1 and CDR2 are MDHEN and SYDVKM. CDR3 in amino acids: CASSLRYTNYGYTF. In DNA form, the CDR3 reads TGTGCCAGCAGTTTAAGGTACACAAACTATGGCTACACCTTC.

This chain uses TRBV7-2 with TRBJ2-1, with TRBD1 matching 7 bases. Germline V CDR1 and CDR2: SGHTA, FQGNSA. The junction had 9 bases not matched to a gene; V was cut back by 0 bases and J by 7 bases. The CDR3 is 16 residues long. The CDR3 protein is CASSLAGTVAWNEQFF. CDR3 sequence (DNA): TGTGCCAGCAGCTTAGCCGGGACAGTGGCTTGGAATGAGCAGTTCTTC.

The V and J genes are TRBV5-4 and TRBJ2-1; tentative D call: TRBD1 (6 bases). The V end lost 5 bases, the J end lost 10 bases, and 22 bases lay between the germline ends. There are 15 residues in the CDR3. CDR1 and CDR2 from the germline V gene are SGHNT and YYREEE (reference sequence). The CDR3 is CASSTQGRELLEQFF. The CDR3 coding sequence is TGTGCCAGCAGTACTCAGGGGCGAGAGTTACTGGAGCAGTTCTTC.

The rearrangement uses TRBV5-5 and TRBJ2-1, with 9 bases fitting TRBD1. Germline CDR1 and CDR2: SGHKS and YYEKEE (reference sequence). The CDR3 is 18 amino acids. V was pared by 4 bases and J by 2 bases, with 13 bases of the junction left unmatched. This CDR3 reads CASSQGTGTGWTYNEQFF. CDR3 DNA sequence: TGTGCCAGCAGCCAAGGGACAGGGACTGGGTGGACCTACAATGAGCAGTTCTTC.

In the case of this clone: Other DNA sequences from this sample encode an identical CDR3 as well. This chain links TRBV7-2 with TRBJ2-1; no clear D. V was clipped by 0 bases and J by 1 base, with 7 bases between them. There are 15 residues in the CDR3. The germline CDR1 and CDR2 sequences are SGHTA and FQGNSA. CDR3: CASSLAYGSYNEQFF. The CDR3 DNA follows: TGTGCCAGCAGCTTAGCGTACGGGTCCTACAATGAGCAGTTCTTC.

This chain connects TRBV28 to TRBJ2-6; tentatively, D is TRBD1 (5 bases). Germline loops: CDR1 MDHEN, CDR2 SYDVKM. Trimming took off 6 bases at V and 1 base at J, with 13 bases between the two ends. CDR3 length: 16 residues. This chain's CDR3 is CASRTAFVSGANVLTF. The DNA for the CDR3 is TGTGCCAGCAGGACAGCTTTTGTTTCTGGGGCCAACGTCCTGACTTTC.

This chain connects TRBV19 to TRBJ1-1; tentative D call: TRBD1 (6 bases). Per germline, CDR1 LNHDA and CDR2 SQIVND (reference sequence). Trimming pared 3 bases from V and 1 base from J, leaving 12 bases between. The CDR3 sequence is 15 residues long. Here the CDR3 reads CASSIPTTGNTEAFF. CDR3 bases: TGTGCCAGTAGTATCCCTACGACAGGGAACACTGAAGCTTTCTTT.

In DNA form, the CDR3 reads TGTGCCAGCAGCACAACGACTAACACTGAAGCTTTCTTT. It codes for CASSTTTNTEAFF. The V and J genes are TRBV7-9 and TRBJ1-1; no clear D gene. The CDR3 runs 13 residues. Germline V gene lookup returns CDR1 SEHNR and CDR2 FQNEAQ (reference sequence). V lost 5 bases and J 2 bases, leaving 9 bases between the germline ends.

The J gene is TRBJ1-2, the V gene TRBV19; the match to TRBD1 covers 7 bases. V was clipped by 5 bases and J by 4 bases; unmatched bases: 10. The CDR3 is 15 residues long. Germline CDR1 and CDR2: LNHDA and SQIVND (reference sequence). The CDR3 DNA sequence: TGTGCCAGTAGTTCAGGGACAGAAACTTTCTATGGCTACACCTTC. This encodes CASSSGTETFYGYTF.

The rearrangement uses TRBV10-3 and TRBJ1-4; D is ambiguous. The CDR3 runs to 13 residues. Germline loops: CDR1 ENHRY, CDR2 SYGVKD. Trimming pared 3 bases from V and 8 bases from J, leaving 10 bases between. Written as DNA, the CDR3 is TGTGCCATCAGTGAACAATCTTTAGAAAAACTGTTTTTT. Its protein is CAISEQSLEKLFF.

This clone was counted a single time. V and J are TRBV6-6 and TRBJ2-1, with D possibly being TRBD1 (5 bases). Germline CDR1 is MNHNY and CDR2 is SVGAGI (reference sequence). V was cut by 6 bases and J by 2 bases, with 17 bases left in between. CDR3 size: 16 residues. CDR3 in amino acids: CASSRKGDSPYNEQFF. CDR3 nucleotide sequence: TGTGCCAGCAGCCGAAAGGGCGACAGCCCCTACAATGAGCAGTTCTTC.

This clone was observed once. The V and J genes are TRBV11-3 and TRBJ2-3; 10 nucleotides match TRBD2. The CDR3 contains 15 residues. CDR1 SGHNT and CDR2 YENEEA come from the germline V gene. After removal of 5 bases from V and 4 bases from J, the junction contained 6 bases not matched to a gene. The CDR3: CASSQGTSVSDTQYF. The DNA of the CDR3 is TGTGCCAGCAGCCAGGGGACTAGCGTTTCAGATACGCAGTATTTT.